This T cell receptor beta chain derives from a study of technical replicates of blood from four donors. Profiled with immunoSEQ multiplex PCR; TCRdb holds only in-frame clones, not every one. The sample records fewer than 90,000 clones, approximately 94% being singletons. The CDR3 spans 14 residues. V lost 5 bases, J lost 8 bases, and 11 bases stayed unmatched. The germline V gene has CDR1 GTSNPN and CDR2 SVGIG (reference sequence). The receptor's source is a human donor in good health. Sequencing used T cells isolated from PBMCs. This sequence joins TRBV30 and TRBJ1-4, with 7 bases fitting TRBD1. This CDR3 reads CAWGLTGVEEKLFF. The CDR3 DNA follows: TGTGCCTGGGGCCTAACAGGGGTTGAAGAAAAACTGTTTTTT. Supplemented by reference TRBV30 and TRBJ1-4, the full variable domain reads SQTIHQWPATLVQPVGSPLSLECTVEGTSNPNLYWYRQAAGRGLQLLFYSVGIGQISSEVPQNLSASRPQDRQFILSSKKLLLSDSGFYLCAWGLTGVEEKLFFGSGTQLSVL.